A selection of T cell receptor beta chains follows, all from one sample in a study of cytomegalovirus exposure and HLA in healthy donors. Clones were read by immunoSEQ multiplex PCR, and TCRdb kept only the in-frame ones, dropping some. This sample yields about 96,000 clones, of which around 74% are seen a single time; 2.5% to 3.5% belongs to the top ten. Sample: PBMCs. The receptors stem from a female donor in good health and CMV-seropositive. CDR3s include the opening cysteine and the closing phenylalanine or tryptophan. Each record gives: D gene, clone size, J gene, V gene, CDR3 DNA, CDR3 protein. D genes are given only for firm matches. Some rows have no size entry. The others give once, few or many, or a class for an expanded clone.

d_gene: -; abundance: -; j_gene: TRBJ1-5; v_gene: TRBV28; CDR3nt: TGTGCCAGCAGGATGGGACTGAGCAATCAGCCCCAGCATTTT; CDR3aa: CASRMGLSNQPQHF
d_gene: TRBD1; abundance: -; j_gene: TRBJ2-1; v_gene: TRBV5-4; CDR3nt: TGTGCCAGCAGCTTTGGGACAGGGGAAGTTAATGAGCAGTTCTTC; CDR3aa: CASSFGTGEVNEQFF
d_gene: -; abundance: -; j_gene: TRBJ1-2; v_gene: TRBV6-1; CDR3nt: TGTGCCAGCATTCATTCCCGGGTTCCCTATGGCTACACCTTC; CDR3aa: CASIHSRVPYGYTF
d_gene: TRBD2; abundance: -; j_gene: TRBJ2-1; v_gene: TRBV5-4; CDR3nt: TGTGCCAGCAGCTTGCCGGGAGGGGCCTACAATGAGCAGTTCTTC; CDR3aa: CASSLPGGAYNEQFF
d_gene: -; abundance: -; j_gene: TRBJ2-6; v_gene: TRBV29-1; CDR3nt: TGCAGCGTTACAGGGATTTCTGGGGCCAACGTCCTGACTTTC; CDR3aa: CSVTGISGANVLTF
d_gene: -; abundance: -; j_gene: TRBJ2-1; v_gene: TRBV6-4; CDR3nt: TGTGCCAGCAGTCGACAGGACCGAGGAGTGAATGAGCAGTTCTTC; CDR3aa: CASSRQDRGVNEQFF
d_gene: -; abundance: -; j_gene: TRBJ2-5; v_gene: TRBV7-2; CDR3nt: TGTGCCAGCACCCTTAGCGGTAGATGGGAGACCCAGTACTTC; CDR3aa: CASTLSGRWETQYF
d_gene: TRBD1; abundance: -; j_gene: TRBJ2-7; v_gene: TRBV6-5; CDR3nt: TGTGCCAGCAGTTACTCTTGGGACAGGGGATACGAGCAGTACTTC; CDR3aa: CASSYSWDRGYEQYF
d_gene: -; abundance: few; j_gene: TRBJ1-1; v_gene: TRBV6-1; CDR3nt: TGTGCCAGCAGTGAACCCGCCCGGACAGTCGAGAACACTGAAGCTTTCTTT; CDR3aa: CASSEPARTVENTEAFF
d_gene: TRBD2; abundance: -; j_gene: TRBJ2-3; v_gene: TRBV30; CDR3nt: TGTGCCTGGAGACGGACTAGCGGGGGGGCGGCTACGCAGTATTTT; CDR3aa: CAWRRTSGGAATQYF
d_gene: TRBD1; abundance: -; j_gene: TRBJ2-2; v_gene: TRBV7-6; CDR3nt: TGTGCCAGCAGCTCAAGGACAGGGACCGGGGAGCTGTTTTTT; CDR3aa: CASSSRTGTGELFF
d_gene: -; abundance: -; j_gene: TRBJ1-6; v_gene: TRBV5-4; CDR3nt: TGTGCCAGCAGCTTGTCAGCAGGTACCCCCTCACCCCTCCACTTT; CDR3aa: CASSLSAGTPSPLHF
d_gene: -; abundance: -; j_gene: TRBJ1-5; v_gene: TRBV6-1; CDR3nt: TGTGCCAGCAGGAGCGGGGGTTATCAGCCCCAGCATTTT; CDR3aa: CASRSGGYQPQHF
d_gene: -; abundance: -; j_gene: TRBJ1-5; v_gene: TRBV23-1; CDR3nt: TGCGCCAAGAGTGTGCAGCCCCAGCATTTT; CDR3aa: CAKSVQPQHF
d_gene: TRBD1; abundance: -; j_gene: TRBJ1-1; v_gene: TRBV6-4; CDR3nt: TGTGCCAGCAGGGTTAGGTGGGGGGGACAGGGGAGGATGAACACTGAAGCTTTCTTT; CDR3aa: CASRVRWGGQGRMNTEAFF
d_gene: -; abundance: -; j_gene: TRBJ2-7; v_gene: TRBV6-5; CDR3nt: TGTGCCAGCAGTTACAGGGACACCGCCTCCTACGAGCAGTACTTC; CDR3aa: CASSYRDTASYEQYF
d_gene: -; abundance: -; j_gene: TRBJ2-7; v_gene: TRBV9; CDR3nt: TGTGCCAGCAGCGTAGACTTAGGGAGCTCCTACGAGCAGTACTTC; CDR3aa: CASSVDLGSSYEQYF
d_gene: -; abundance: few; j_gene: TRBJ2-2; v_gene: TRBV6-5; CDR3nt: TGTGCCAGCAGCGTCCGCACCGGGGAGCTGTTTTTT; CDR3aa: CASSVRTGELFF
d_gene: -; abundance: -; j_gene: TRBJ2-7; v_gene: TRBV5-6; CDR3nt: TGTGCCAGCAGCTCGCAGGGTCGCGAGCAGTACTTC; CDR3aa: CASSSQGREQYF
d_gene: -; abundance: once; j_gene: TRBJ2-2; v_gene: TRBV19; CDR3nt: TGTGCCAGTACCCTCGGGGGCACCGGGGAGCTGTTTTTT; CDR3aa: CASTLGGTGELFF